This T cell receptor beta chain was observed in a study of T cells in Graves' hyperthyroidism and ophthalmopathy. Stable hyperthyroidism: no ophthalmopathy progression over 18 months of follow-up. For the diagnoses, clinical symptoms, serum thyroxine and TRAb, thyroid ultrasound and orbital computed tomography were used. Losses at the gene ends were 6 bases for V and 5 bases for J; bases not matched to a gene: 13. Germline V lookup: CDR1 SNHLY, CDR2 FYNNEI. The CDR3 covers 16 residues. Note on this clonotype: Its antigen remains unidentified. This may arise from a read error, as a much more abundant clone is one base away.

Study outcomes and limitations: Most thyroid clonotypes expanded above 0.001 were also detected in blood. Using 13 V-J features, a model discriminated ophthalmopathy from stable hyperthyroidism.

Template material for amplifying TCR beta CDR3 regions consisted of RNA transcripts. First-round RT-PCR with HTBI primers amplified the TCR CDR3 region. TCRdb redid the calling of the multiplex PCR reads with MiXCR, one entry per CDR3 protein. The sample consists of under 700,000 distinct CDR3 sequences, roughly 50% of them appearing once. The sequence came from a woman under 30 with Graves' hyperthyroidism. Sequencing used peripheral blood or thyroid tissue (not recorded which). The gene calls are TRBV2 and TRBJ1-5; 7 bases are a match to TRBD1. The CDR3 is CASSLEASGTDQPQHF. Written as DNA, the CDR3 is TGTGCCAGCAGCCTTGAGGCCTCGGGGACAGATCAGCCCCAGCATTTT.